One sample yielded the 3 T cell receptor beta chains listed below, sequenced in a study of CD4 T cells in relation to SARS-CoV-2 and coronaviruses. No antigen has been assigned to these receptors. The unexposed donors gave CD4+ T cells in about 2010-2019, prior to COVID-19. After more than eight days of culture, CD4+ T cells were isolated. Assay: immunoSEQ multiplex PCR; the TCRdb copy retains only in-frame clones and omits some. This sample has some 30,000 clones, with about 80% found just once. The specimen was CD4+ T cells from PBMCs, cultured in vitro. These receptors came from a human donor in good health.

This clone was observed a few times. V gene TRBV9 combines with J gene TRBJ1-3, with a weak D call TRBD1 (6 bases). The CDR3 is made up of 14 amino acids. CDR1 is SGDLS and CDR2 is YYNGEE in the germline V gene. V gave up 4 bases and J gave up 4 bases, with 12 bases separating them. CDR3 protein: CASSTQGKGNTIYF. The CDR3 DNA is TGTGCCAGCAGCACACAGGGAAAGGGAAACACCATATATTTT.

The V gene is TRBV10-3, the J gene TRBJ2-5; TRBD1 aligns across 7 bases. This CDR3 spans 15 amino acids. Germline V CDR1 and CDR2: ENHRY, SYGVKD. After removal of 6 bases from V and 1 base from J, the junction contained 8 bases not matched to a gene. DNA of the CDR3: TGTGCCATCAGCCCCTCGACAGGGCCCCAAGAGACCCAGTACTTC. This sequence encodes CAISPSTGPQETQYF.

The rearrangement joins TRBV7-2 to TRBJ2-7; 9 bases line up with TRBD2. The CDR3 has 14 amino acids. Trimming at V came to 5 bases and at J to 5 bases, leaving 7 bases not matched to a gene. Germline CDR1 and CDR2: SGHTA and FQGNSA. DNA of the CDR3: TGTGCCAGCAGCCCGGGACTAGCTACCCACGAGCAGTACTTC. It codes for CASSPGLATHEQYF. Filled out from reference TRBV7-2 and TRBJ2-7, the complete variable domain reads GAGVSQSPSNKVTEKGKDVELRCDPISGHTALYWYRQSLGQGLEFLIYFQGNSAPDKSGLPSDRFSAERTGGSVSTLTIQRTQQEDSAVYLCASSPGLATHEQYFGPGTRLTVT.